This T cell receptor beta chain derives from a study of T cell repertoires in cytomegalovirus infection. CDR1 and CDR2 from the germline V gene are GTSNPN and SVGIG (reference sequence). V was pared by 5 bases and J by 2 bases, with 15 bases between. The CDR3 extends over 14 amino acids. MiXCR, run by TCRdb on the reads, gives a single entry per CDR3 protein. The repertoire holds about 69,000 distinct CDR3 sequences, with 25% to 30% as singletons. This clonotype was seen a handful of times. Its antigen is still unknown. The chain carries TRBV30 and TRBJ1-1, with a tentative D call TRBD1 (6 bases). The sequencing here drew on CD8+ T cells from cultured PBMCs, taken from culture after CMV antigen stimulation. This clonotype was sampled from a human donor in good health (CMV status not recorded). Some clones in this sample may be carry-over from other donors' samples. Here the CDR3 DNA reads TGTGCCTGGCAGAGGGGGGGAAGTAACACTGAAGCTTTCTTT. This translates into CAWQRGGSNTEAFF.